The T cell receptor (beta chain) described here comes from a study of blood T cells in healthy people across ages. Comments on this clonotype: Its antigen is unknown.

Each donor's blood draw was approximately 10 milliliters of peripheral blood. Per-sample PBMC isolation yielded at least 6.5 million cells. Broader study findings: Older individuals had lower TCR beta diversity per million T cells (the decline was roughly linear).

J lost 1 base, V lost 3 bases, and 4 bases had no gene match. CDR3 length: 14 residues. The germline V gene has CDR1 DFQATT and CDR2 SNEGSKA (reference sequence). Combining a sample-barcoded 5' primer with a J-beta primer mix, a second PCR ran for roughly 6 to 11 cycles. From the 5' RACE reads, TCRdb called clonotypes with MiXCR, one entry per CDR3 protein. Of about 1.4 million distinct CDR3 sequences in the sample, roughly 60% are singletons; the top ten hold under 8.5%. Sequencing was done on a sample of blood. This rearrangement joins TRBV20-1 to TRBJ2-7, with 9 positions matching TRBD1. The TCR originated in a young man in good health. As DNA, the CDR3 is TGCAGTGCTAGCTGGACAGGGGATTCCTACGAGCAGTACTTC. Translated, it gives CSASWTGDSYEQYF.